What follows are 2 T cell receptor beta chains derived from one specimen sequenced in a study of T-cell memory formation after mild COVID-19. TCRdb used MiXCR to reprocess the 5' RACE reads, holding one entry per CDR3 protein. The table shows 430,000 or so distinct CDR3 sequences, with nearly 25% occurring only once. The specimen was PBMCs or a T cell subset sorted from them (not recorded which). These receptors came from an adult woman who had mild COVID-19 (a few samples of this study predate the infection). Cell type and time point are not known.

The CDR3 nucleotides are TGCAGTGCTGGGGGTGGAAGGGGCTACGAGCAGTACTTC. It is translated as CSAGGGRGYEQYF. This chain joins TRBV20-1 and TRBJ2-7; D tentatively reads TRBD1 or TRBD2 (5 bases each). V dropped 5 bases and J dropped 3 bases, with 14 bases sitting between them. This CDR3 has 13 residues. Per the germline V gene, CDR1 is DFQATT and CDR2 is SNEGSKA (reference sequence).

This chain links TRBV3-1 with TRBJ2-2, with TRBD2 matching over 11 bases. This CDR3 is built from 16 residues. Germline V lookup: CDR1 LGHDT, CDR2 YNNKEL (reference sequence). V was pared by 4 bases and J by 4 bases, with 5 bases of the junction left unmatched. The CDR3 loop reads CASSRSGGGTTGELFF. The DNA for the CDR3 is TGTGCCAGCAGCCGTAGCGGGGGGGGGACCACCGGGGAGCTGTTTTTT.